This TCR beta chain was retrieved from a study of T cells after yellow fever vaccination. TCRdb processed the 5' RACE reads anew with MiXCR; each CDR3 protein has one entry. In the table there are more than 300,000 distinct CDR3 sequences, around 7% of which are singletons. This CDR3 has 15 residues. The V gene lost 4 bases and the J gene lost 8 bases, with 21 bases spanning the gap. Germline CDR1 reads SGHRS; CDR2 reads YFSETQ. This clonotype was observed a handful of times. This sequence joins TRBV5-1 and TRBJ1-1, with a possible D match to TRBD1 (6 bases). This sequence originates from a man younger than 35 who received the YFV17D yellow fever vaccine. Sequences were derived from PBMCs, sampled roughly seven weeks after the first yellow fever vaccination. The CDR3 loop reads CASSQQAGAGGEAFF. For the CDR3, the DNA is TGCGCCAGCAGCCAACAAGCAGGGGCTGGGGGAGAAGCTTTCTTT.